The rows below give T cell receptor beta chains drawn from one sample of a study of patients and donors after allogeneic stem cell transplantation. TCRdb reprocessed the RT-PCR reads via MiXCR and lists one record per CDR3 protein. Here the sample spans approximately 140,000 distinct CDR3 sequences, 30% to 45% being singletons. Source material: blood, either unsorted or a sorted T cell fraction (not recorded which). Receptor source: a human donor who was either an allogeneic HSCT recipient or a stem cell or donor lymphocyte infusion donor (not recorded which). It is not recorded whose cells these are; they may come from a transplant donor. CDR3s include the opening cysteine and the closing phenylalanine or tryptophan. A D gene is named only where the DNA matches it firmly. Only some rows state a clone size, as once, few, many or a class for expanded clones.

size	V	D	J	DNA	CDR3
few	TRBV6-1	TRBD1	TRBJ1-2	TGTGCCAGCAGTGAACTGGGACAGGGAAGTAACTATGGCTACACCTTC	CASSELGQGSNYGYTF
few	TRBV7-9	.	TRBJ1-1	TGTGCCAGCAGCCTAGGTTGGTCCCTACAGGCTGAAGCTTTCTTT	CASSLGWSLQAEAFF
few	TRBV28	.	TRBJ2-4	TGTGCCAGCAGTCCCCTCGAAAAAAACATTCAGTACTTC	CASSPLEKNIQYF
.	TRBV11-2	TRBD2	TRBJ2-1	TGTGCCAGCAGCCTCTTACGTTGGCTAGCGGGGGACAATGAGCAGTTCTTC	CASSLLRWLAGDNEQFF
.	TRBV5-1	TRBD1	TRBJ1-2	TGCGCCAGCAGCCCGTACACAGGGGCGGGCGGCTACACCTTC	CASSPYTGAGGYTF
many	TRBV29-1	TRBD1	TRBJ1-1	TGCAGCGTCAGGGGGACTGAAGCTTTCTTT	CSVRGTEAFF
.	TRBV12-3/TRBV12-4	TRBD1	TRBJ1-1	TGTGCCAGCACCCGGACAGGGTTGAGGACTGAAGCTTTCTTT	CASTRTGLRTEAFF
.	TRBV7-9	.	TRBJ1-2	TGTGCCAGCAGCCACGGCCCTGGCTACACCTTC	CASSHGPGYTF
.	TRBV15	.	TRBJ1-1	TGTGCCACCAGCAGAGAGGGTATGAACACTGAAGCTTTCTTT	CATSREGMNTEAFF
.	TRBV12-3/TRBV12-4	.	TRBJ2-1	TGTGCCAGCACGATGAAGCGAGCGCAGTTCTTC	CASTMKRAQFF
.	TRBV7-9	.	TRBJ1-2	TGTGCCAGCAGCCCCTCCCCCGGGGCGGAGGTTTATGGCTACACCTTC	CASSPSPGAEVYGYTF
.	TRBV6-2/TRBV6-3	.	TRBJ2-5	TGTGCCAGCAGAGACGGGGAGGAACAAGAGACCCAGTACTTC	CASRDGEEQETQYF
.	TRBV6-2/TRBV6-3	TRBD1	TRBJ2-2	TGTGCCAGCAGTCACACTCCACGGACAGGGTACGGGGAGCTGTTTTTT	CASSHTPRTGYGELFF
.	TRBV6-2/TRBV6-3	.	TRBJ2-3	TGTGCCAGCAGTTACTCGTATACAGGGCACACAGATACGCAGTATTTT	CASSYSYTGHTDTQYF
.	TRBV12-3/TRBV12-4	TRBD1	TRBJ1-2	TGTGCCAGCAGTTTAAGGGGACAGGGGTACGGCTACACCTTC	CASSLRGQGYGYTF
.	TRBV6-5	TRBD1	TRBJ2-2	TGTGCCAGCAGTTCCCCGATGGACAGGGGGTACGGCACCGGGGAGCTGTTTTTT	CASSSPMDRGYGTGELFF
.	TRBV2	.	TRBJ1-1	TGTGCCAGCAGTGAGTTCGAGTGGGCTTTCTTT	CASSEFEWAFF
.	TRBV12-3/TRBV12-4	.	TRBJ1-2	TGTGCCAGCAGCTGGGCCAGGACAGAAATCTATGGCTACACCTTC	CASSWARTEIYGYTF
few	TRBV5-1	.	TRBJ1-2	TGCGCCAGCAGCTTCGGGTACAGCTACACCTTC	CASSFGYSYTF
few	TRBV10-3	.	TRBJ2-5	TGTGCCATCAGTGAGCGACAGAAAGAGACCCAGTACTTC	CAISERQKETQYF
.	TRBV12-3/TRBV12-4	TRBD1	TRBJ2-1	TGTGCCAGCACCGCGGACAGGAGATCCAATGAGCAGTTCTTC	CASTADRRSNEQFF
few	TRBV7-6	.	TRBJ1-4	TGTGCCAGCAGCTTAAAGATCGGGGCAACTAATGAAAAACTGTTTTTT	CASSLKIGATNEKLFF
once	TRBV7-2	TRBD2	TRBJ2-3	TGTGCCAGCAGCTTAGCGCGTCTAGCGGTTACAGATACGCAGTATTTT	CASSLARLAVTDTQYF
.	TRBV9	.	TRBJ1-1	TGTGCCAGCAGCGTTACGGGGATCGGGAACACTGAAGCTTTCTTT	CASSVTGIGNTEAFF
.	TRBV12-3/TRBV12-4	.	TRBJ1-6	TGTGCCAGCAGACGAGACAGTTCTCAACCCCTCCACTTT	CASRRDSSQPLHF
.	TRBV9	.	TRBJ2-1	TGTGCCAGCAGCCCCTCACCGCGGCTTTACAATGAGCAGTTCTTC	CASSPSPRLYNEQFF
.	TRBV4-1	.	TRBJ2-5	TGCGCCAGCAGCACGCCCGGGACCAGCGAAGAGACCCAGTACTTC	CASSTPGTSEETQYF
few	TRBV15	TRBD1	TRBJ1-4	TGTGCCACCAGCGGTAACAGGGGGGGAAATGAAAAACTGTTTTTT	CATSGNRGGNEKLFF
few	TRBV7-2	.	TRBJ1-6	TGTGCCAGCAGCTTAATCGAGGGAGTGCATTCACCCCTCCACTTT	CASSLIEGVHSPLHF
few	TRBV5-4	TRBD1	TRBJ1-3	TGTGCCAGCAGTTTGACAGGGTCTGGAAACACCATATATTTT	CASSLTGSGNTIYF
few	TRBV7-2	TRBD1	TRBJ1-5	TGTGCCAGCAGCTTAGGGGGGACAGGGGCTAATCAGCCCCAGCATTTT	CASSLGGTGANQPQHF
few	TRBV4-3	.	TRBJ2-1	TGCGCCAGCAGCCAAGTTGTAGGCGGTGGCGAGCAGTTCTTC	CASSQVVGGGEQFF
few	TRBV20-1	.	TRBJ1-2	TGCAGTGCTGAAGGGGACCTAGTTGGCTACACCTTC	CSAEGDLVGYTF
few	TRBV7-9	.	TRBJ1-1	TGTGCCAGCAGCCCCCCGATTCCTGAAGCTTTCTTT	CASSPPIPEAFF
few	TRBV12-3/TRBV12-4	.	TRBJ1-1	TGTGCCAGCAGTTTGCAGGGGTTGACTGAAGCTTTCTTT	CASSLQGLTEAFF
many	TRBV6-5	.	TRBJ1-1	TGTGCCAGCAGTTATAGGCCAGGCACTGAAGCTTTCTTT	CASSYRPGTEAFF